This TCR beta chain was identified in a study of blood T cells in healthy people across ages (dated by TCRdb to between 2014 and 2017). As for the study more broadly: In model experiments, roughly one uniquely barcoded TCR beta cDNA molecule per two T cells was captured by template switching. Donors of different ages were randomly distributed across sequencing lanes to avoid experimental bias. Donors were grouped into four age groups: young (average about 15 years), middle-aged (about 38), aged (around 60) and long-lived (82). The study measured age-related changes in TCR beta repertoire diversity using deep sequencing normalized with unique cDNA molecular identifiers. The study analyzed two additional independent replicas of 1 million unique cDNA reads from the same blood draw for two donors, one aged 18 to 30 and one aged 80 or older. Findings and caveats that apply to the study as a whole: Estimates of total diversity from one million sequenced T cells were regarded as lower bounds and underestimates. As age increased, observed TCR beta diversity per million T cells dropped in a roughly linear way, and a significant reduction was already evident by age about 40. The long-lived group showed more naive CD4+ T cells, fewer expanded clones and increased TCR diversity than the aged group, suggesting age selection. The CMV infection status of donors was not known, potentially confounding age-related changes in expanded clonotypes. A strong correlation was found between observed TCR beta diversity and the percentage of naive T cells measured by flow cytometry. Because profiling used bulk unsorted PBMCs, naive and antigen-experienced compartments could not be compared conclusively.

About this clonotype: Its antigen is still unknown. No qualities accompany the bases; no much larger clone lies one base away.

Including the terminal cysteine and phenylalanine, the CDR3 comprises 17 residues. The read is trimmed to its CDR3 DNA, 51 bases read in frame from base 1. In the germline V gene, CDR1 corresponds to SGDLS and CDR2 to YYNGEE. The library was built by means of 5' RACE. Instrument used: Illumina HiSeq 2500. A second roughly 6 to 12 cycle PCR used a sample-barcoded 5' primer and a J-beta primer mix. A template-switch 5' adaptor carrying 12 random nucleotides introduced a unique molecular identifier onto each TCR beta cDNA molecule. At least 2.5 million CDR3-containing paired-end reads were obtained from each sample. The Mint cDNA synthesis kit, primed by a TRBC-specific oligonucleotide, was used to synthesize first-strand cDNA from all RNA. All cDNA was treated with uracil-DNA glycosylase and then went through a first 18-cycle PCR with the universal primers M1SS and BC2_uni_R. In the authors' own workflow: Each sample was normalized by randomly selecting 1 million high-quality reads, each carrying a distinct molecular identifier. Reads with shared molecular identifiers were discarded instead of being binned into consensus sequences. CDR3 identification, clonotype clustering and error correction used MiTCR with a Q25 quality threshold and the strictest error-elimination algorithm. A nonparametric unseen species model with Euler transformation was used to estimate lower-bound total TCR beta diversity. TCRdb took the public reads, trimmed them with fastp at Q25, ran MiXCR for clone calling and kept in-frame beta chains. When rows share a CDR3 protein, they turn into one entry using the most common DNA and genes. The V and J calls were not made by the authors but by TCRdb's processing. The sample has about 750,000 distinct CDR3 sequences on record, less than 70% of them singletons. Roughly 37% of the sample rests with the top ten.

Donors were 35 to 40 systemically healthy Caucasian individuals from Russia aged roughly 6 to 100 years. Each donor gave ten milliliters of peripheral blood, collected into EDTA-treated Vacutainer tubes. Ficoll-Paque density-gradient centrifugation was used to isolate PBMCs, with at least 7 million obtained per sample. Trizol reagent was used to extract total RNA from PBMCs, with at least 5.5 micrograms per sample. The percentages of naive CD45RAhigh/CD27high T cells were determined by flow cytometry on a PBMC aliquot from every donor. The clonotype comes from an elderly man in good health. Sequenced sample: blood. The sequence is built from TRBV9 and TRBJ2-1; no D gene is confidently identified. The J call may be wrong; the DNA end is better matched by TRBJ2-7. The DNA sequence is TGTGCCAGCAGCCCGCCTCGGGCGGAAAGCTCCTACAATGAGCAGTACTTC. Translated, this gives CASSPPRAESSYNEQYF.